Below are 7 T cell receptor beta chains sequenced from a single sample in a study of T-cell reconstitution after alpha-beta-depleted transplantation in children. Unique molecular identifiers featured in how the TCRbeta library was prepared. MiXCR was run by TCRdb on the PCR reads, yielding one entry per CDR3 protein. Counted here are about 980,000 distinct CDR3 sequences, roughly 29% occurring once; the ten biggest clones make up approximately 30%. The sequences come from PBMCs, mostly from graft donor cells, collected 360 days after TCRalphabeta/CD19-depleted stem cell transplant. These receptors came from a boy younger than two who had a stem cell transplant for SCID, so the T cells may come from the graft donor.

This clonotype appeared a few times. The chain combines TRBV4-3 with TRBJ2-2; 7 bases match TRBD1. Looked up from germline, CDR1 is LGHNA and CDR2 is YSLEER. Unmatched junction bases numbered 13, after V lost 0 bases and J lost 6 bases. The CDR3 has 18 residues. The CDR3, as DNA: TGCGCCAGCAGCCAAGATCCCCCCGGACAGGCAGTTGCCGGGGAGCTGTTTTTT. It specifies CASSQDPPGQAVAGELFF.

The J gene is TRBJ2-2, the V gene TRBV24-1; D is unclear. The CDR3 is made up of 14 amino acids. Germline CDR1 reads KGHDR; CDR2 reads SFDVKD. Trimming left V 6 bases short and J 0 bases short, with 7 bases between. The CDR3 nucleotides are TGTGCCACCAGTCCTTACCCGAACACCGGGGAGCTGTTTTTT. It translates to CATSPYPNTGELFF.

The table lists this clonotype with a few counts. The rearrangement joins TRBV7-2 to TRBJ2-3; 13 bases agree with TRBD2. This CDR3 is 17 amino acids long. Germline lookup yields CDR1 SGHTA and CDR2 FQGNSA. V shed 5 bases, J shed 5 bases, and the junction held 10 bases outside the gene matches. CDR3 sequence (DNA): TGTGCCAGCAGCCTTGGACTAGCGGGGGCCAGGGGAGATACGCAGTATTTT. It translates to CASSLGLAGARGDTQYF.

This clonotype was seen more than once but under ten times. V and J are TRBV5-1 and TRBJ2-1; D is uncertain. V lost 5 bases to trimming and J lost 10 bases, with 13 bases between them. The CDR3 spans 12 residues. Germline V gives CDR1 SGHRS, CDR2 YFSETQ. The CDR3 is CASSHTVDEQFF. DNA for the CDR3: TGCGCCAGCAGTCATACAGTGGACGAGCAGTTCTTC.

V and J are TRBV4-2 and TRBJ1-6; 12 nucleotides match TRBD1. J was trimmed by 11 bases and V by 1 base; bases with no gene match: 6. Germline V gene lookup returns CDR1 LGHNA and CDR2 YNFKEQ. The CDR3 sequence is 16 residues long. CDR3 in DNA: TGTGCCAGCAGCCAAGGGGGACAGGGGGCGGTGACACCCCTCCACTTT. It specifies CASSQGGQGAVTPLHF.

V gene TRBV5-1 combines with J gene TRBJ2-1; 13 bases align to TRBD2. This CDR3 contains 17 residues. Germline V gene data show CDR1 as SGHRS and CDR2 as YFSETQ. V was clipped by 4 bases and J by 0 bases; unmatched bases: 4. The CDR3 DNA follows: TGCGCCAGCAGCCTAGGACTAGCGGGGGTCTCCTACAATGAGCAGTTCTTC. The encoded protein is CASSLGLAGVSYNEQFF.

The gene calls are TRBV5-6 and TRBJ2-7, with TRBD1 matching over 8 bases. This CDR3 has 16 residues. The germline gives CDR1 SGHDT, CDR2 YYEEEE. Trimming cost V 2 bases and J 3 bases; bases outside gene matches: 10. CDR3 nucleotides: TGTGCCAGCAGCTTCGTGGACAGGGAGCTTTACTACGAGCAGTACTTC. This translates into CASSFVDRELYYEQYF.